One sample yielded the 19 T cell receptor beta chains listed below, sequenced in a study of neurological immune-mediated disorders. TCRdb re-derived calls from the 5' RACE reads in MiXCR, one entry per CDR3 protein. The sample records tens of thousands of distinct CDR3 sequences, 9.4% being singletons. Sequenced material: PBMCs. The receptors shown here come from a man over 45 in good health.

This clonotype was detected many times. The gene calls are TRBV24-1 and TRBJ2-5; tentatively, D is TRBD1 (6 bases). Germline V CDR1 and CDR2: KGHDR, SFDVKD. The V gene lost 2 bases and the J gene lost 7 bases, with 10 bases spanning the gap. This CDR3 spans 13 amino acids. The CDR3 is CATSDYREGTQYF. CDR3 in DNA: TGTGCCACCAGTGATTACAGGGAAGGGACCCAGTACTTC.

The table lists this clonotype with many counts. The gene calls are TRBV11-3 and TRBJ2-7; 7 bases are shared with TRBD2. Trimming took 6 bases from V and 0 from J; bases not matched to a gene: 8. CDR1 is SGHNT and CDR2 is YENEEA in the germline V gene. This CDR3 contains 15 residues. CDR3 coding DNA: TGTGCCAGCAGTCCATCAGCGGGGATCTCCTACGAGCAGTACTTC. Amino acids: CASSPSAGISYEQYF. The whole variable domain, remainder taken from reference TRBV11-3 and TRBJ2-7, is EAGVVQSPRYKIIEKKQPVAFWCNPISGHNTLYWYLQNLGQGPELLIRYENEEAVDDSQLPKDRFSAERLKGVDSTLKIQPAELGDSAVYLCASSPSAGISYEQYFGPGTRLTVT.

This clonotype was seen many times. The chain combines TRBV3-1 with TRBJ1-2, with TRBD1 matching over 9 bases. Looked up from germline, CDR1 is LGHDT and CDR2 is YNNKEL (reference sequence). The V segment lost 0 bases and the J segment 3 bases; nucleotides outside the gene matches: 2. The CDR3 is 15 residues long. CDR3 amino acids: CASSQDTGGYYGYTF. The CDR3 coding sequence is TGTGCCAGCAGCCAAGATACAGGGGGCTACTATGGCTACACCTTC.

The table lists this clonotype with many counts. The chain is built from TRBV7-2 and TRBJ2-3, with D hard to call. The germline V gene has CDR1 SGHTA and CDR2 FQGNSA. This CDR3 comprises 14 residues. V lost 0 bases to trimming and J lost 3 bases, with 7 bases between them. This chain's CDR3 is CASSLARLTDTQYF. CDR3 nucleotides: TGTGCCAGCAGCTTAGCGAGGTTAACAGATACGCAGTATTTT. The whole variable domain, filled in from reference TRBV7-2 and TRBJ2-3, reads GAGVSQSPSNKVTEKGKDVELRCDPISGHTALYWYRQSLGQGLEFLIYFQGNSAPDKSGLPSDRFSAERTGGSVSTLTIQRTQQEDSAVYLCASSLARLTDTQYFGPGTRLTVL.

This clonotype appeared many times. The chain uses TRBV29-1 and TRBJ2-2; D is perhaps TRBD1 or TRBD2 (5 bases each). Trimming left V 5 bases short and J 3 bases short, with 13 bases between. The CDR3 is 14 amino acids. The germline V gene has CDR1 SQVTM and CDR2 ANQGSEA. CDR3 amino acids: CSVNRDGDTGELFF. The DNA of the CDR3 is TGCAGCGTTAACCGGGACGGAGACACCGGGGAGCTGTTTTTT.

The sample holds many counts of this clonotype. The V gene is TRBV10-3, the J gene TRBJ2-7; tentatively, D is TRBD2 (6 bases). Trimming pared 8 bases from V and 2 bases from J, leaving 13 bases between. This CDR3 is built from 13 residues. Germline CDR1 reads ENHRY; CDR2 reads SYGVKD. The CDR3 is CAIRGTDPYEQYF. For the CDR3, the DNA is TGTGCCATCCGGGGGACGGACCCCTACGAGCAGTACTTC.

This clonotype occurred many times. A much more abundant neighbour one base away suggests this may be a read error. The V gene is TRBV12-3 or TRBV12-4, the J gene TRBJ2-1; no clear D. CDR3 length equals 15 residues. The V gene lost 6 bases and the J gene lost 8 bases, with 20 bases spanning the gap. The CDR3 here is CASSPASEKVYEQFF. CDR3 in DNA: TGTGCCAGCAGCCCAGCGAGCGAGAAAGTCTATGAGCAGTTCTTC.

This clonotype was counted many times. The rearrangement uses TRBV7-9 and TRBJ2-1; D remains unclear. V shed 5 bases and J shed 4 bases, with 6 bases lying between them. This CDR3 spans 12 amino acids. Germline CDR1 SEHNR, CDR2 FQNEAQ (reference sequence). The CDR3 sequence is CASSPTYNEQFF. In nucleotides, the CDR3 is TGTGCCAGCAGCCCAACTTACAATGAGCAGTTCTTC.

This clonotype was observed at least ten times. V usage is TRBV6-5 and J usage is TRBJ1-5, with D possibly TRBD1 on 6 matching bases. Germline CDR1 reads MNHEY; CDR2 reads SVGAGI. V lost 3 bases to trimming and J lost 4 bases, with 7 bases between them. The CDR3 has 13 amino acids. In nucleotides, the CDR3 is TGTGCCAGCAGTTATAGGGGGAATCAGCCCCAGCATTTT. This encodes CASSYRGNQPQHF.

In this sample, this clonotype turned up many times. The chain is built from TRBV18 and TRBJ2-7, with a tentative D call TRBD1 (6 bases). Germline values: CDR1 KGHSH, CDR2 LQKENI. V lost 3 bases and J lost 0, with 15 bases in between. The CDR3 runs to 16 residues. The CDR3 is CASSPLPGQSSYEQYF. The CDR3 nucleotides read TGTGCCAGCTCACCCCTGCCGGGACAAAGCTCCTACGAGCAGTACTTC. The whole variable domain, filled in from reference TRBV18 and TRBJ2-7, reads NAGVMQNPRHLVRRRGQEARLRCSPMKGHSHVYWYRQLPEEGLKFMVYLQKENIIDESGMPKERFSAEFPKEGPSILRIQQVVRGDSAAYFCASSPLPGQSSYEQYFGPGTRLTVT.

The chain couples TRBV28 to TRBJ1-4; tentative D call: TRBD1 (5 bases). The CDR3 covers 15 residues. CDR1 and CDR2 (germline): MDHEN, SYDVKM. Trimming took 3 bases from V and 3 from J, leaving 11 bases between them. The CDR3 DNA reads TGTGCCAGCAGTTTTCAGGGTACCGCTAATGAAAAACTGTTTTTT. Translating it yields CASSFQGTANEKLFF.

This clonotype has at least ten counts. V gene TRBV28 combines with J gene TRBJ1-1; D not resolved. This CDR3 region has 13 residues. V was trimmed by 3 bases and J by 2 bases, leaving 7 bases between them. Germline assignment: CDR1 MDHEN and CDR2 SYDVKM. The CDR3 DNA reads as TGTGCCAGCAGTTTTCCGTTTAACACTGAAGCTTTCTTT. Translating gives CASSFPFNTEAFF.

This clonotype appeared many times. The CDR3 nucleotides are TGCGCCAGCAGCTTGGGGTCGGGCCCTGAAGCTTTCTTT. Amino acids: CASSLGSGPEAFF. This sequence joins TRBV5-1 and TRBJ1-1; D unclear. The length of the CDR3 is 13 residues. Germline CDR1 SGHRS, CDR2 YFSETQ. V was cut by 0 bases and J by 6 bases, with 9 bases left in between.

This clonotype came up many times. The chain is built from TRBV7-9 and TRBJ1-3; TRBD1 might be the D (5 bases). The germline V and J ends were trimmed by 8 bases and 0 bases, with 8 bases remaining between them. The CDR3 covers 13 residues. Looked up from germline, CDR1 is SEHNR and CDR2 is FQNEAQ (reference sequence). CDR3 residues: CASGAGSGNTIYF. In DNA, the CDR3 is TGTGCCAGCGGGGCGGGCTCTGGAAACACCATATATTTT.

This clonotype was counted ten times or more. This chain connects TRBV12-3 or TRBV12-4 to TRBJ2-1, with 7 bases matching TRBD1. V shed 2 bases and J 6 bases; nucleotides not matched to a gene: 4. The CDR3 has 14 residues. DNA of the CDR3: TGTGCCAGCAGTTTACCAACAGGGGCCAATGAGCAGTTCTTC. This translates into CASSLPTGANEQFF.

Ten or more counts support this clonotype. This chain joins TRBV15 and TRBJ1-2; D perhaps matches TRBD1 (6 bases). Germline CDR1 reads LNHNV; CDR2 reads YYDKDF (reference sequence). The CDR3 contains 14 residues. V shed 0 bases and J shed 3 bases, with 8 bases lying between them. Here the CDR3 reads CATSREQGDYGYTF. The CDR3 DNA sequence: TGTGCCACCAGCAGAGAACAGGGCGACTATGGCTACACCTTC.

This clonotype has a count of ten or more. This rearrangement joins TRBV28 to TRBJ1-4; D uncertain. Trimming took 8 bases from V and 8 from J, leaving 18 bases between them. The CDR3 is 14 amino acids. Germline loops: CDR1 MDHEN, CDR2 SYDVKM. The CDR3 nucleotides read TGTGCCAGCGGCGGAGCCCCGCTGGGAGAAAAACTGTTTTTT. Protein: CASGGAPLGEKLFF. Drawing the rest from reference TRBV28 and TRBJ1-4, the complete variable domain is DVKVTQSSRYLVKRTGEKVFLECVQDMDHENMFWYRQDPGLGLRLIYFSYDVKMKEKGDIPEGYSVSREKKERFSLILESASTNQTSMYLCASGGAPLGEKLFFGSGTQLSVL.

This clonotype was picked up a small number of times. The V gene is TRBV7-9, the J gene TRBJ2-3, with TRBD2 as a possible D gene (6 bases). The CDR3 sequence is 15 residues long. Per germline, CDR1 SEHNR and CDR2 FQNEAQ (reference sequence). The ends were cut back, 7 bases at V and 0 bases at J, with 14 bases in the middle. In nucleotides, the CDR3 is TGTGCCAGCACCCCCCCGGGACTGAGCACAGATACGCAGTATTTT. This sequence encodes CASTPPGLSTDTQYF. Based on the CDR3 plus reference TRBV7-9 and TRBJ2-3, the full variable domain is DTGVSQNPRHKITKRGQNVTFRCDPISEHNRLYWYRQTLGQGPEFLTYFQNEAQLEKSRLLSDRFSAERPKGSFSTLEIQRTEQGDSAMYLCASTPPGLSTDTQYFGPGTRLTVL.

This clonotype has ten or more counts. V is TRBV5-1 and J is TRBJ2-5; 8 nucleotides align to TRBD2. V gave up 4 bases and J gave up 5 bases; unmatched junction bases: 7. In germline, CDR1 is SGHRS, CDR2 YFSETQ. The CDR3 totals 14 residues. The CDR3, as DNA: TGCGCCAGCAGCAGACCGGGAGGGCCTGAGACCCAGTACTTC. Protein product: CASSRPGGPETQYF.